A selection of T cell receptor beta chains follows, all from one sample in a study of T cell repertoires in cytomegalovirus infection. Antigen specificity for these receptors is unknown. Via MiXCR, TCRdb re-called the reads, giving one row per CDR3 protein. In the table there are about 770,000 distinct CDR3 sequences, just under 30% of which are singletons. The starting material was cultured CD8+ T cells from PBMCs, obtained from culture after CMV antigen stimulation. These receptor sequences come from a human donor in good health (CMV status not recorded). Some clones in this sample may be carry-over from other donors' samples. Each CDR3 is given with its conserved first and last residue. A D gene is named only where the DNA matches it firmly. Size is stated for part of the rows, as once, few or many counts, or as a class when the clone is expanded.

>TRBV7-9|TRBD1|TRBJ2-2|many
TGTGCCAGCAGACGCCGGGACAGGGAGGACGGGGAGCTGTTTTTT
CASRRRDREDGELFF
>TRBV6-5|.|TRBJ2-2|few
TGTGCCAGCAGTTACGGAGAGCCCGGGGAGCTGTTTTTT
CASSYGEPGELFF
>TRBV7-2|TRBD2|TRBJ2-1|few
TGTGCCAGCAGCTTCTACTCTAGCGGGGGGGGATGGGAGCAGTTCTTC
CASSFYSSGGGWEQFF
>TRBV6-5|.|TRBJ1-1|few
TGTGCCAGCAGTTACGTACTGGAGAGAGGTGAAGCTTTCTTT
CASSYVLERGEAFF
>TRBV20-1|.|TRBJ1-2|few
TGCAGTGCTAGAGACCCCGGCCAGGGCTATGGCTACACCTTC
CSARDPGQGYGYTF
>TRBV7-6|.|TRBJ2-1|few
TGTGCCAGCAGCTTTGGAGCGGTTACTTACAATGAGCAGTTCTTC
CASSFGAVTYNEQFF
>TRBV29-1|.|TRBJ1-2|.
TGCAGCGTTGGGGGGTACTATGGCTACACCTTC
CSVGGYYGYTF
>TRBV11-2|TRBD1|TRBJ1-1|.
TGTGCCAGCTCGCCATGGCAGGGGGAGGGGGTGAACACTGAAGCTTTCTTT
CASSPWQGEGVNTEAFF
>TRBV4-3|TRBD1|TRBJ1-1|few
TGCGCCAGCAGCCAAGATGGGGGGGACAGGGAAGCTTTCTTT
CASSQDGGDREAFF
>TRBV27|.|TRBJ2-7|.
TGTGCCAGCAGTTTGGCGGTCCCCTACGAGCAGTACTTC
CASSLAVPYEQYF
>TRBV7-3|.|TRBJ1-2|.
TGTGCCAGCAGCTCGCAGGAGGGCGGCTATGGCTACACCTTC
CASSSQEGGYGYTF
>TRBV3-1|.|TRBJ1-3|.
TGTGCCAGCAGCCATTCAGGGTATGGAAACACCATATATTTT
CASSHSGYGNTIYF
>TRBV27|.|TRBJ1-3|.
TGTGCCAGCAGTCCGACACACGGCGGTGGAAACACCATATATTTT
CASSPTHGGGNTIYF
>TRBV19|TRBD1|TRBJ2-2|.
TGTGCCAGTAGTATCAACAGGGGGCTGAACACCGGGGAGCTGTTTTTT
CASSINRGLNTGELFF
>TRBV2|TRBD2|TRBJ2-1|.
TGTGCCAGCAGTGACGATACAGCGGGGGGCTACAATGAGCAGTTCTTC
CASSDDTAGGYNEQFF
>TRBV27|.|TRBJ1-1|many
TGTGCCAGTAAGCGGAGTGGCAGCTCGAACACTGAAGCTTTCTTT
CASKRSGSSNTEAFF
>TRBV27|.|TRBJ1-3|few
TGTGCCAGCAGTGCAGGGGTTTCTGGAAACACCATATATTTT
CASSAGVSGNTIYF
>TRBV6-2/TRBV6-3|.|TRBJ2-3|many
TGTGCCAGCAGCTCCTCAAGGACAGATACGCAGTATTTT
CASSSSRTDTQYF
>TRBV14|.|TRBJ1-6|.
TGTGCCAGCAGCCAACCCGGCAGGTATAATTCACCCCTCCACTTT
CASSQPGRYNSPLHF
>TRBV12-3/TRBV12-4|.|TRBJ2-1|.
TGTGCCAGCAGGCCCCCTGCTGGAGGGGGCAATGAGCAGTTCTTC
CASRPPAGGGNEQFF
>TRBV4-1|.|TRBJ1-4|few
TGCGCCAGCAGCCAAGATCTGTGGGGATCGGGTTATGAAAAACTGTTTTTT
CASSQDLWGSGYEKLFF
>TRBV24-1|TRBD1|TRBJ1-2|.
TGTGCCACCAGTGATCGGGGACAGGCGCGGTATGGCTACACCTTC
CATSDRGQARYGYTF
>TRBV27|.|TRBJ2-1|.
TGTGCCAGCAGGTCTAGCGATGAGCAGTTCTTC
CASRSSDEQFF
>TRBV12-3/TRBV12-4|.|TRBJ2-5|.
TGTGCCAGCCGAGACTTGTACCAAGAGACCCAGTACTTC
CASRDLYQETQYF
>TRBV6-2/TRBV6-3|TRBD1|TRBJ2-1|.
TGTGCCAGCTACGTTGGCAGGGGGTCCTACAATGAGCAGTTCTTC
CASYVGRGSYNEQFF
>TRBV7-6|.|TRBJ1-2|many
TGTGCCAGCAGCCCTGGGCCAGCGTGGACTGGCTACACCTTC
CASSPGPAWTGYTF
>TRBV7-9|.|TRBJ2-3|many
TGTGCCAGCAGCTTAGGGGACTATACGCAGTATTTT
CASSLGDYTQYF
>TRBV9|TRBD1|TRBJ2-2|many
TGTGCCAGCAAACCGGGACAGACGAACACCGGGGAGCTGTTTTTT
CASKPGQTNTGELFF
>TRBV27|.|TRBJ1-1|.
TGTGCCAGCAGTTTATCAGAGATCCACACTGAAGCTTTCTTT
CASSLSEIHTEAFF
>TRBV2|.|TRBJ1-4|few
TGTGCCATCCAGACTCGTCAGCCCCACGGTCAAAAACTGTTTTTT
CAIQTRQPHGQKLFF
>TRBV19|TRBD2|TRBJ2-5|.
TGTGCCAGTAGTACCGGGACTAGCGGCCAAGAGACCCAGTACTTC
CASSTGTSGQETQYF
>TRBV27|.|TRBJ1-2|.
TGTGCCAGCAGTTCCCGGAGTAGCCGTCATCAGGGCTATGGCTACACCTTC
CASSSRSSRHQGYGYTF
>TRBV6-2/TRBV6-3|.|TRBJ2-5|.
TGTGCCAGCTGGCATAAGAGAATCCAAGAGACCCAGTACTTC
CASWHKRIQETQYF
>TRBV7-2|.|TRBJ1-1|many
TGTGCCAGCAGCTTATGGGGCCGGAGCGTAAGGACGGACACTGAAGCTTTCTTT
CASSLWGRSVRTDTEAFF
>TRBV5-4|.|TRBJ1-1|.
TGTGCCAGCAGCTTTGCAGCAGGCAGGGACACTGAAGCTTTCTTT
CASSFAAGRDTEAFF
>TRBV7-7|TRBD2|TRBJ2-2|.
TGTGCTAGCAGCTTCCCCTCCAGCGGGGGGTCCGGGGAGCTGTTTTTT
CASSFPSSGGSGELFF
>TRBV6-8|.|TRBJ2-7|.
TGTGCCAGCAGCCCTAGGGGATACTACGAGCAGTACTTC
CASSPRGYYEQYF
>TRBV6-5|TRBD1|TRBJ2-1|.
TGTGCCAGCAGTTACAGGGGGCCTATCGGTGAGCAGTTCTTC
CASSYRGPIGEQFF
>TRBV7-8|.|TRBJ1-1|few
TGTGCCAGCGGGGGTACAGTTAACACTGAAGCTTTCTTT
CASGGTVNTEAFF
>TRBV7-9|TRBD1|TRBJ2-2|many
TGTGCCAGCACCCACCCGACGGGACAGGGACACACCGGGGAGCTGTTTTTT
CASTHPTGQGHTGELFF